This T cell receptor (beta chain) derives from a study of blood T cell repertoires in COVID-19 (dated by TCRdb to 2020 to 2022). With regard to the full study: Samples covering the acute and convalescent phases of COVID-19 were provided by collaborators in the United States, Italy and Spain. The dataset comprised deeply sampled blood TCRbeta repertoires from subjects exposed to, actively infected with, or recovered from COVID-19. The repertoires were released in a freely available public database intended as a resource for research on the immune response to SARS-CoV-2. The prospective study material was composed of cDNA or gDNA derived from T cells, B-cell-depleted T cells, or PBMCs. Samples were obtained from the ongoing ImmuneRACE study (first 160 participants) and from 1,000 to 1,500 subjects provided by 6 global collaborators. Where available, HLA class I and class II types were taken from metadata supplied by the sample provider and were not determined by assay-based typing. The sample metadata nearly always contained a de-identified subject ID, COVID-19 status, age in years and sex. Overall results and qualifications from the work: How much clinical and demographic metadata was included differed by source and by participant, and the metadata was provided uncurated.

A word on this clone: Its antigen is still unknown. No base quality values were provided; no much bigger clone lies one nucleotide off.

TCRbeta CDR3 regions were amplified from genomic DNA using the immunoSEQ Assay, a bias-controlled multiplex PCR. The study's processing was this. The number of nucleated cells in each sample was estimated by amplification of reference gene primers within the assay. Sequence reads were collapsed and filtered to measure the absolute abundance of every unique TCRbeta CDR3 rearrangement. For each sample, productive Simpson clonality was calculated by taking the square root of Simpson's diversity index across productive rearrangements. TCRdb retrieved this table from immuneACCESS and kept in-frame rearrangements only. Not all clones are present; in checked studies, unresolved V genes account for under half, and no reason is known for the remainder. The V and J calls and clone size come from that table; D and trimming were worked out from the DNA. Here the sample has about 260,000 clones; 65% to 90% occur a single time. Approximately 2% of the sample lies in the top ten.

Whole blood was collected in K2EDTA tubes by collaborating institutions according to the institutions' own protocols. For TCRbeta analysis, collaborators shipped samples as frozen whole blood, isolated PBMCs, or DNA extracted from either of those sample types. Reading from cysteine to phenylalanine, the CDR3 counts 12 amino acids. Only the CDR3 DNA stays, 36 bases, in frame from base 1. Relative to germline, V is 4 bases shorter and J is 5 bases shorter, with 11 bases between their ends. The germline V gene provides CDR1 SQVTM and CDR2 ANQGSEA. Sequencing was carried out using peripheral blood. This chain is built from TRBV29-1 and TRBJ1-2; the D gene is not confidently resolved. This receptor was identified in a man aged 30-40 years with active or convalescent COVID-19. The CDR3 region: CSVVRQIYGYTF. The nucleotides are TGCAGCGTTGTGCGGCAGATATATGGCTACACCTTC. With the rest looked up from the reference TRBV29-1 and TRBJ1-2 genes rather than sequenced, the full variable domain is SAVISQKPSRDICQRGTSLTIQCQVDSQVTMMFWYRQQPGQSLTLIATANQGSEATYESGFVIDKFPISRPNLTFSTLTVSNMSPEDSSIYLCSVVRQIYGYTFGSGTRLTVV.